This T cell receptor (beta chain) was identified during a study of blood T cell repertoires in COVID-19 (TCRdb year 2020). Background for the entire study: The collaborator samples originated in the United States, Italy and Spain and spanned the acute and convalescent phases of COVID-19. The prospective study material was composed of cDNA or gDNA derived from T cells, B-cell-depleted T cells, or PBMCs. Deeply sampled blood TCRbeta repertoires from subjects exposed to, actively infected with, or recovered from COVID-19 were included in the dataset. The repertoires were released in a freely available public database intended as a resource for research on the immune response to SARS-CoV-2. The samples were drawn from the first 160 participants of the ongoing ImmuneRACE study and from 950 to 1,500 subjects provided by 6 global collaborators. Nearly every sample came with metadata listing a de-identified subject ID, COVID-19 status, age in years and sex. Where HLA class I and class II types were available, the types were taken from metadata supplied by the sample provider, not from assay-based typing. Overall study results and their limits: How much clinical and demographic metadata was included differed by source and by participant, and the metadata was provided uncurated.

TCRbeta CDR3 regions were amplified from genomic DNA by means of the immunoSEQ Assay, a bias-controlled multiplex PCR. The authors processed their data as follows. The number of nucleated cells in each sample was estimated by amplification of reference gene primers within the assay. Sequence reads were collapsed and filtered to measure the absolute abundance of every unique TCRbeta CDR3 rearrangement. For each sample, productive Simpson clonality was calculated as the square root of Simpson's diversity index over productive rearrangements. TCRdb limited this immuneACCESS table to in-frame rearrangements with V and J called. A share of clones is missing; checked studies link under half to unresolved V genes, and the rest is unexplained. V and J calls and clone size are copied from that table; D and trimming were computed from the DNA. This sample comprises some 46,000 clones, approximately 88% of them detected only once. Less than 8.5% of the sample rests with the top ten.

CDR1 and CDR2 were assigned from the germline V gene as LGHNA and YNFKEQ. Reading from cysteine to phenylalanine, the CDR3 counts 16 amino acids. CDR3 DNA is the only sequence kept; it has 48 bases, read in frame from the first base. V and J are trimmed by 0 bases and 8 bases, and the gene matches miss 11 bases of the junction. The collaborating institutions used their own protocols to collect whole blood in K2EDTA tubes. For TCRbeta analysis, collaborator samples were shipped as frozen whole blood, as isolated PBMCs, or as DNA extracted from either sample type. Points on this clone: The target of this receptor is not known. Base qualities are not recorded, but no much larger clone differs from it by a single base.

The receptor comes from a man in his forties or fifties with acute or convalescent COVID-19. What was sequenced was peripheral blood. The sequence links TRBV4-2 to TRBJ1-2; 8 central nucleotides agree with TRBD1. The DNA reads TGTGCCAGCAGCCAAGATCTTGAGGACAGGGTGTACGGCTACACCTTC. It translates to CASSQDLEDRVYGYTF.